What follows describes a single T cell receptor (beta chain). The clone's antigen remains unknown. No much larger clonotype is one base removed from it; base qualities were not supplied. Based on the germline V gene, the CDR1 and CDR2 sequences are SQVTM and ANQGSEA. Its CDR3 holds 11 amino acids, cysteine through phenylalanine. Only CDR3 DNA remains: 33 bases, in frame from the first base. Trimming removed 5 bases from V and 3 bases from J, leaving 8 bases between the germline ends. The data originate from a study of identical twins (dated by TCRdb to the mid-2010s). For context, the study as a whole: To test whether fetal clonotypes persist, the study used deep sequencing on TCR alpha and beta repertoires from monozygotic twins, unrelated adults of various ages, and cord blood. To rule out contamination, the twin experiments were replicated at different times with different library preparation protocols.

Every donor in the study was a healthy Caucasian. Three pairs of female monozygotic twins, all aged 18 to 29 years, were included in the twin cohort. Positive isolation kits from Invitrogen were used to isolate the CD4+ and CD8+ T cell populations. Study-wide findings and limitations: Because the same donors could not be followed over many years, conclusions were based on cross-sectional statistical analysis. Recombination models systematically underestimated out-of-frame TCR alpha sharing in monozygotic twins but agreed with sharing between unrelated individuals. Fewer insertions were carried by abundant cord blood beta clonotypes, a similar but weaker trend appeared in young adult naive repertoires, and no such trend appeared in memory repertoires. Zero-insertion analyses could be partly confounded by invariant T cells such as MAIT and iNKT, though diverse VJ usage argued against such confounding for most clonotypes. Out-of-frame TCR alpha sequences shared between twins showed an excess of low generation-probability sequences compared with coincidental sharing between unrelated individuals. A weaker excess of twin sharing was found in beta out-of-frame sequences because the signal-to-noise ratio was lowered by fewer shared sequences.

Libraries were built with 5' RACE. The instrument was an Illumina HiSeq 2000. Template switching introduced a universal primer binding site; the final cDNA contained a unique molecular identifier, enabling accurate counting of TCR cDNA molecules. Specific primers in the conserved constant-segment region were used to synthesize first-strand cDNA for the TCR alpha and beta chains. To control for contamination, each cDNA library was double barcoded with a SMART-Mk sample barcode plus Illumina barcodes. TruSeq adapter sequences, together with Illumina sample barcodes, were added in two successive PCR steps. TCR alpha and beta cDNA libraries were sequenced on the Illumina HiSeq platform with custom primers. The study's processing was this. Unique molecular identifiers were extracted from raw reads with MiGEC, and CDR3 positions were determined with MiXCR. Recombination models were inferred per individual with the repgenHMM and IGoR tools using an EM algorithm. The tcR package in R was used for shared clonotype analysis, with sharing normalized by the product of cloneset sizes. To study raw recombination without the effects of thymic and clonal selection, out-of-frame nonproductive sequences were analyzed. TCRdb reworked the public reads: Q25 trimming with fastp, MiXCR clone assembly, productive beta chains retained. Every distinct CDR3 protein forms one entry, paired with its most common genes and DNA. Clone size and V and J calls follow TCRdb, not the original study. The sample yields fewer than 500,000 distinct CDR3 sequences; more than 20% were counted once. Of the sample, 2.9% falls within the top ten clones.

This sample was shared with a second study, whose subject was T cells expressing NK-cell markers. As described in the second report: Three sorted T-cell subsets (CD3+CD56+NKG2C+, CD3+CD56+NKG2C- and CD3+CD56-NKG2C+) from 8 or 9 donors had their TCR beta-chain repertoires profiled. Among the eight sequenced donors, only one was HCMV-seronegative, while the other seven were HCMV-seropositive. In several experiments an anti-gammadeltaTCR antibody was added to restrict sorting to alphabetaTCR-expressing T cells. In six donors, the dominant CD3+CD56+NKG2C+ clonotypes were among the top 10 CD8+ clonotypes and accounted for roughly 1.0-8% of CD8+ T cells. Those dominant clonotypes were again the most abundant among CD3+CD56-NKG2C+ cells in a few donors, at about 28.3-60.1%. It remained unclear whether the expanded NKG2C-expressing T cell clones were specific for HCMV antigens. The eight sequenced donors were randomly selected healthy volunteers, three men and five women. To determine HCMV serostatus, a commercial ELISA kit was used to detect HCMV-specific IgG in serum. MIGEC was used to demultiplex reads and group the reads by UMI, and MiTCR was used to assemble and quantify clonotypes. To exclude erroneous sequences, only TCR cDNA sequences supported by at least two reads were retained. The tcR package was used for downstream repertoire analysis, with clonotypes matched between fractions based on CDR3 nucleotide sequence plus V segment. Antigen specificity was annotated against VDJdb with VDJmatch, allowing one amino acid substitution in CDR3.

This clonotype originated in a woman younger than 30 in good health. The V and J genes are TRBV29-1 and TRBJ2-7; the best D guess is TRBD1, with 6 bases matching. Sequencing was carried out using CD4+ T cells sorted from blood. The DNA reads as follows: TGCAGCGTTTCGGACAGCTACGAGCAGTACTTC. The encoded protein is CSVSDSYEQYF.